A selection of T cell receptor beta chains follows, all from one sample in a study of cytotoxic CD8 clonotypes in ibrutinib-treated CLL. TCRdb's copy holds only in-frame clones and misses some; the assay was immunoSEQ multiplex PCR. The sample lists about 25,000 clones; 55% to 70% were seen once. The sample was PBMCs, taken at disease progression, from a patient treated with ibrutinib. The receptors were sampled from a human donor with chronic lymphocytic leukemia. The CDR3 runs from the conserved cysteine through the conserved F or W. The order of the fields is D gene, V gene, clone size, J gene, CDR3 DNA, CDR3 protein. D genes are given only for firm matches. Clone size is not always given. Where it is, it says once, few, many or a class for expanded clones.

NA	TRBV7-9	NA	TRBJ2-7	TGTGCCAGCAGCCTAGACGTGGGATCCTACGAGCAGTACTTC	CASSLDVGSYEQYF
NA	TRBV9	few	TRBJ2-4	TGTGCCAGCAGCGTAGGGATATCAAGCGGGGCCAAAAACATTCAGTACTTC	CASSVGISSGAKNIQYF
NA	TRBV9	NA	TRBJ2-1	TGTGCCAGCAGCGTTGGCGTCGGATATAATGAGCAGTTCTTC	CASSVGVGYNEQFF
NA	TRBV10-3	NA	TRBJ2-7	TGTGCCAGCAGCCTCGCTAGGGACGCAGGCGAGCAGTACTTC	CASSLARDAGEQYF
NA	TRBV19	few	TRBJ2-2	TGTGCCAGTAGTAATCCCCCGGGGGCCCTAGCCGGGGAGCTGTTTTTT	CASSNPPGALAGELFF
TRBD1	TRBV11-2	NA	TRBJ1-3	TGTGCCAGCAGCTTAGACCCGGACAGGGAAAACACCATATATTTT	CASSLDPDRENTIYF
TRBD1	TRBV5-1	NA	TRBJ2-1	TGCGCCAGCAGCTTGGATGCCAGGGGGCCCTACAATGAGCAGTTCTTC	CASSLDARGPYNEQFF
NA	TRBV10-1	once	TRBJ1-2	TGCGCCAGCATACCACAGCCTTCAGTATCCTTAGGCTATGGCTACACCTTC	CASIPQPSVSLGYGYTF
NA	TRBV6-5	NA	TRBJ2-3	TGTGCCAGCAGACCGACTAGGGTTTCGTCAGATACGCAGTATTTT	CASRPTRVSSDTQYF
NA	TRBV4-2	NA	TRBJ1-4	TGTGCCAGCAGCCAAGATGGGCCCGGCGGCGGAAAACTGTTTTTT	CASSQDGPGGGKLFF
NA	TRBV6-5	NA	TRBJ2-2	TGTGCCAGCAGTTACTCGGCGCTGTTTTTT	CASSYSALFF
NA	TRBV2	NA	TRBJ1-2	TGTGCCAGCAGCGTATACAGGGTGGACTATGGCTACACCTTC	CASSVYRVDYGYTF
TRBD2	TRBV5-1	once	TRBJ2-3	TGCGCCAGCAGCTCCCAACTAGCGGGGGGCTCAGATACGCAGTATTTT	CASSSQLAGGSDTQYF
NA	TRBV5-1	NA	TRBJ1-1	TGCGCCAGCAGCTTGGCCGGGGGTGACACTGAAGCTTTCTTT	CASSLAGGDTEAFF
NA	TRBV9	NA	TRBJ1-2	TGTGCCAGCAGCGTACCTTCGAACGGGGCCTATGGCTACACCTTC	CASSVPSNGAYGYTF
NA	TRBV7-9	NA	TRBJ2-3	TGTGCCAGCAGCTTAACGGTGTGGAGGATGGGGGTGGACACAGATACGCAGTATTTT	CASSLTVWRMGVDTDTQYF
TRBD1	TRBV2	few	TRBJ1-1	TGTGCCAGCATAGCAACAGGGGGAGCTGAAGCTTTCTTT	CASIATGGAEAFF
TRBD1	TRBV12-5	NA	TRBJ2-7	TGTGCTAGTGGTTTGGGAGCAGGGGGCTCCTACGAGCAGTACTTC	CASGLGAGGSYEQYF
NA	TRBV5-1	NA	TRBJ2-3	TGCGCCAGCAGCTACCCACCTAGCACAGATACGCAGTATTTT	CASSYPPSTDTQYF
NA	TRBV2	NA	TRBJ1-1	TGTGCCACTAGCGGGGGGCGGGAAACTGAAGCTTTCTTT	CATSGGRETEAFF
NA	TRBV15	NA	TRBJ1-6	TGTGCCACCAGCTTTTACAGGGACGGTTCACCCCTCCACTTT	CATSFYRDGSPLHF
NA	TRBV4-3	NA	TRBJ1-2	TGCGCCAGCAGCCAGGCTGTTAGGCAGGGAGGCTACACCTTC	CASSQAVRQGGYTF
NA	TRBV29-1	NA	TRBJ2-7	TGCAGCGTTGAAATCAGATACTCCTACGAGCAGTACTTC	CSVEIRYSYEQYF
NA	TRBV2	few	TRBJ1-2	TGTGCCAGCAGTTCCGAACAGACCTATGGCTACACCTTC	CASSSEQTYGYTF
NA	TRBV6-5	few	TRBJ2-5	TGTGCCAGCAGTTACGTCTGGGACCCACAAGAGACCCAGTACTTC	CASSYVWDPQETQYF
NA	TRBV18	NA	TRBJ1-1	TGTGCCAGCTCACCAGGGTTGGACACTGAAGCTTTCTTT	CASSPGLDTEAFF
TRBD1	TRBV19	NA	TRBJ1-2	TGTGCCAGTAGCATGCCCGGGACAGGGGGCCCTAACTATGGCTACACCTTC	CASSMPGTGGPNYGYTF
NA	TRBV10-3	NA	TRBJ2-2	TGTGCCATCAACCCCGGCCTGGGGGACACCGGGGAGCTGTTTTTT	CAINPGLGDTGELFF
NA	TRBV15	NA	TRBJ1-1	TGTGCCACCAGCAGAGTCAGAGGGAACACTGAAGCTTTCTTT	CATSRVRGNTEAFF
NA	TRBV4-1	NA	TRBJ2-2	TGCGCCAGCAGGGTTGAGAGGGGGGACACCGGGGAGCTGTTTTTT	CASRVERGDTGELFF
TRBD1	TRBV29-1	few	TRBJ1-1	TGCAGCGTGGACAGGGGGACTGAAGCTTTCTTT	CSVDRGTEAFF
TRBD1	TRBV6-5	NA	TRBJ2-1	TGTGCCAGCAGCCCAACAGGGGATGAGCAGTTCTTC	CASSPTGDEQFF
TRBD1	TRBV9	NA	TRBJ1-1	TGTGCCAGCAGCGTAGGGACAGGAGGGGCCACCGAAGCTTTCTTT	CASSVGTGGATEAFF
NA	TRBV19	NA	TRBJ1-4	TGTGCCAGTAGTAAGAGGGATCGGGCGAATGAAAAACTGTTTTTT	CASSKRDRANEKLFF
NA	TRBV5-6	NA	TRBJ2-7	TGTGCCAGCAGCTTCGGGCCCGGGGAGGCGGACGAGCAGTACTTC	CASSFGPGEADEQYF
TRBD2	TRBV5-1	NA	TRBJ2-1	TGCGCCAGCAGCCCTGGACTAGCGGGGGGGCAGAATGAGCAGTTCTTC	CASSPGLAGGQNEQFF
NA	TRBV30	NA	TRBJ1-1	TGTGCCTGGAGTGGAGGTGGACGGCTGGTTCTCACTGAAGCTTTCTTT	CAWSGGGRLVLTEAFF
NA	TRBV6-6	NA	TRBJ2-7	TGTGCCAGCAGGTTACGTCCCGGGGACTACGAGCAGTACTTC	CASRLRPGDYEQYF
NA	TRBV6-5	NA	TRBJ1-1	TGTGCCAGCTCTTGGAGGGAAAGCACTGAAGCTTTCTTT	CASSWRESTEAFF
NA	TRBV13	NA	TRBJ2-7	TGTGCCAGCAGCTCCCAAGGGCCTACCTACGAGCAGTACTTC	CASSSQGPTYEQYF
NA	TRBV7-9	few	TRBJ1-3	TGTGCCAGCAGCGTATACAGGGAGGCCGGAAACACCATATATTTT	CASSVYREAGNTIYF
NA	TRBV9	NA	TRBJ2-5	TGTGCCAGCAGCGTCACTCAGGGGCAGGGCCAAGAGACCCAGTACTTC	CASSVTQGQGQETQYF
TRBD1	TRBV29-1	NA	TRBJ2-5	TGCAGCGTCTCGACAGGGCCAGAGACCCAGTACTTC	CSVSTGPETQYF
NA	TRBV7-9	NA	TRBJ1-1	TGTGCCAGCAGCCGCAGGGAGGCAGGGGAGGGAAAGACTGAAGCTTTCTTT	CASSRREAGEGKTEAFF
TRBD2	TRBV19	NA	TRBJ2-4	TGTGCCAGTAGTATCGCGGGGGGCAAAAACATTCAGTACTTC	CASSIAGGKNIQYF
NA	TRBV9	many	TRBJ1-1	TGTGCCAGCAGCGTTGGGGGAGGGAGGACTGAAGCTTTCTTT	CASSVGGGRTEAFF
NA	TRBV7-2	NA	TRBJ1-6	TGTGCCAGCAGCTTACGAGGGGAAGCTTCACCCCTCCACTTT	CASSLRGEASPLHF
TRBD2	TRBV7-6	NA	TRBJ2-2	TGTGCCAGCAGCTCCTGGGGTAGCGGGGGCCGGGAGGTCGGGGAGCTGTTTTTT	CASSSWGSGGREVGELFF
NA	TRBV9	many	TRBJ2-5	TGTGCCAGCAGCCGGGGGGAGGGGACAAACCAAGAGACCCAGTACTTC	CASSRGEGTNQETQYF
TRBD2	TRBV11-2	NA	TRBJ2-1	TGTGCCAGCAGCTCCCGACTAGCGGCCTACAATGAGCAGTTCTTC	CASSSRLAAYNEQFF
TRBD1	TRBV19	NA	TRBJ2-7	TGTGCCAGTAGACCTACAGGGGGCGGCGTGCAGTACTTC	CASRPTGGGVQYF
NA	TRBV5-1	NA	TRBJ1-2	TGCGCCAGCAGCTTGGCCCCCAACGGCGGCTACACCTTC	CASSLAPNGGYTF
NA	TRBV5-6	NA	TRBJ2-5	TGTGCCAGCAGCTCAGCGGCCCACGCCCAACAAGAGACCCAGTACTTC	CASSSAAHAQQETQYF
TRBD1	TRBV10-3	NA	TRBJ2-7	TGTGCCATCAGTGAGTTAGGGGGCCAGGGGGCCTACGAGCAGTACTTC	CAISELGGQGAYEQYF
NA	TRBV5-1	few	TRBJ2-2	TGCGCCAGCAGCTTAAGGACGAACACCGGGGAGCTGTTTTTT	CASSLRTNTGELFF
NA	TRBV4-1	NA	TRBJ2-7	TGCGCCAGCAGCCAAGATCTGGGCTTTTACGAGCAGTACTTC	CASSQDLGFYEQYF
NA	TRBV27	NA	TRBJ2-1	TGTGCCAGCAGTTGGAGTTCGCTACAGGAGCAGTTCTTC	CASSWSSLQEQFF
TRBD1	TRBV4-3	NA	TRBJ1-1	TGCGCCAGCAGCCCAGGGGGGAAGGAAGCTTTCTTT	CASSPGGKEAFF
TRBD1	TRBV2	few	TRBJ2-2	TGTGCCAGCAGGACGGCAGGGGGAACCACCGGGGAGCTGTTTTTT	CASRTAGGTTGELFF